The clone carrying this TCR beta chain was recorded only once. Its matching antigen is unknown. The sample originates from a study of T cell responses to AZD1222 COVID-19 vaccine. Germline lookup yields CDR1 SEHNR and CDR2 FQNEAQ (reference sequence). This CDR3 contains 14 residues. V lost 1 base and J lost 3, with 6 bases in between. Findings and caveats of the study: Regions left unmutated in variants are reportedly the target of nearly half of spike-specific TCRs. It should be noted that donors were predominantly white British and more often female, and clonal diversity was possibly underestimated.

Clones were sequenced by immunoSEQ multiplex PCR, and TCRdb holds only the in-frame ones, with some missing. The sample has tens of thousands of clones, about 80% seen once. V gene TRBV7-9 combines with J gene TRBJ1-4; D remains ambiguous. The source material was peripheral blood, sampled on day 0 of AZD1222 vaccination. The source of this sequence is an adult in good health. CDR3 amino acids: CASSLVLPNEKLFF. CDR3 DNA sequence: TGTGCCAGCAGCTTAGTCCTACCTAATGAAAAACTGTTTTTT. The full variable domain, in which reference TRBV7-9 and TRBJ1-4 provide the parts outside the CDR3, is DTGVSQNPRHKITKRGQNVTFRCDPISEHNRLYWYRQTLGQGPEFLTYFQNEAQLEKSRLLSDRFSAERPKGSFSTLEIQRTEQGDSAMYLCASSLVLPNEKLFFGSGTQLSVL.